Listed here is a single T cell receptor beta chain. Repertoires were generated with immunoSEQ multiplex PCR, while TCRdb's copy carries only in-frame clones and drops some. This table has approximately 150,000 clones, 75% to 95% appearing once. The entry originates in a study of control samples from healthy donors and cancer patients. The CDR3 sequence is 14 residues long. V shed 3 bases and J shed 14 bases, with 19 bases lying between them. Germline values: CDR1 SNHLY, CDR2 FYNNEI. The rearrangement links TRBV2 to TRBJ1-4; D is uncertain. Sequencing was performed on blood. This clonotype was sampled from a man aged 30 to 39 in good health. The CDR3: CASSEVILKRVLFF. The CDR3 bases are TGTGCCAGCAGTGAGGTGATTCTCAAGCGGGTTCTGTTTTTT.